Listed here is a single T cell receptor beta chain. This clonotype was observed many times. There is no known antigen for this receptor. Base qualities are not provided; no much larger clone lies one nucleotide away. This specimen comes from a study of T cells in Graves' hyperthyroidism and ophthalmopathy (dated by TCRdb to between 2018 and 2020). Concerning the study at large: Peripheral blood samples were taken at initial diagnosis, before any treatment was given. The approximately 98 discovery patients were randomly divided into training and test sets at a 7:3 ratio. The paper describes TCR Vbeta CDR3 sequencing of 135 peripheral blood samples, made up of 43 ophthalmopathy patients, 70 to 80 hyperthyroidism patients and 17 progressor patients. Prospective prediction of ophthalmopathy was tested in an independent validation cohort of under 20 hyperthyroidism patients and 15 to 17 patients who later progressed to ophthalmopathy. A discovery cohort of 95 to 100 patients, roughly 45 with Graves' ophthalmopathy and more than 55 with stable Graves' hyperthyroidism, was used to find distinguishing TCR V-J signatures. Following sampling, methimazole starting at 30 mg daily was given to hyperthyroidism patients, and high-dose intravenous methylprednisolone was given to ophthalmopathy patients. In addition, the study compared T-cell repertoires in thyroid tissue and in blood from roughly 6 Graves' hyperthyroidism patients. What the work shows at the level of the full study, not this receptor alone: Most expanded thyroid clonotypes (frequency above 0.001) were also detected in blood, a finding suggesting that blood repertoires may reflect thyroid immune responses. Sample size was not statistically predetermined, and investigators were not blinded to group allocation. In cross-validation, a model built on a 13 V-J signature told ophthalmopathy apart from stable hyperthyroidism with 85% to 90% sensitivity and approximately 81% specificity, and in testing the same model reached 80%/75%. In validation, the model predicted progression to ophthalmopathy a median of about 6.5 months before onset, with 70% to 71% sensitivity and roughly 72% specificity.

The TCR beta CDR3 regions were amplified from RNA transcripts. The first round of RT-PCR for the TCR CDR3 was performed with the HTBI primer set and the Qiagen OneStep RT-PCR kit. A second multiplex PCR round built the libraries, followed by size selection and purification. The libraries were sequenced on an Illumina HiSeq2000 using paired-end 100 bp reads. Per the original workflow: SOAPnuke was used to process the raw data, removing reads that contained adapters or uncalled bases, had a mean Phred below 15, or lacked an exact match to the constant primer or identifier. COPE v1.2.5 was used to merge high-quality paired reads, and clonotypes were defined as unique nucleotide sequences. Clonotypes were aligned to IMGT TRBV, TRBD and TRBJ reference segments using MiTCR v1.1. Analysis was restricted to V-J combinations with a frequency above 0.0001, which covered about 99% of repertoires. The TCS score was defined as F50 (clonal expansion) divided by E x V (chaos), with BLOSUM62-based TCRdist calculated between CDR3 peptides within each V-J. Welch's t-statistics and random forest reduced several hundred V-J features to roughly 13, which were used in a naive Bayes classifier (R e1071). TCRdb reran the public reads through fastp at Q25 and MiXCR, keeping productive beta chains. For every CDR3 protein sequence, its rows merge into one entry that carries the most common genes and DNA. Clone size and V and J calls follow TCRdb, not the original study. The sample data list 330,000 or so distinct CDR3 sequences, and roughly 18% of these were observed just once. Around 15% of the sample is taken by the ten largest.

The V end loses 7 bases and the J end loses 7 bases, and a stretch of 19 bases separates them. CDR1 is given as MNHEY and CDR2 as SMNVEV, both from the germline V gene (reference sequence). Inclusive of the bounding cysteine and phenylalanine, the CDR3 is 14 residues long. Kept here is only the CDR3 DNA, which spans 42 bases and is read in frame from base 1. Moderately to severely active disease, a Clinical Activity Score of at least 3, a NOSPECS grade of at least 4, and a duration under 3 months were present in ophthalmopathy patients. Patients with uncontrolled infections, other autoimmune diseases, pregnancy or lactation were excluded. Clinical symptoms, serum thyroxine and TRAb, thyroid ultrasound, and orbital computed tomography formed the basis for the diagnoses. PBMCs were separated from roughly 10 ml of fresh peripheral blood using Ficoll-Paque density gradient centrifugation. Trizol reagent was used to extract total RNA, and RNA quality was then checked on an Agilent 2100 Bioanalyzer.

The specimen was blood. The receptor was derived from a woman aged 40 to 49 with Graves' ophthalmopathy. Recombination connected TRBV27 to TRBJ1-2, with a tentative D gene TRBD1 over 6 matching bases. The DNA reads TGTGCCAGCACCCCGGGGGGCAGGTTAAGTGGCTACACCTTC. Its translation is CASTPGGRLSGYTF.